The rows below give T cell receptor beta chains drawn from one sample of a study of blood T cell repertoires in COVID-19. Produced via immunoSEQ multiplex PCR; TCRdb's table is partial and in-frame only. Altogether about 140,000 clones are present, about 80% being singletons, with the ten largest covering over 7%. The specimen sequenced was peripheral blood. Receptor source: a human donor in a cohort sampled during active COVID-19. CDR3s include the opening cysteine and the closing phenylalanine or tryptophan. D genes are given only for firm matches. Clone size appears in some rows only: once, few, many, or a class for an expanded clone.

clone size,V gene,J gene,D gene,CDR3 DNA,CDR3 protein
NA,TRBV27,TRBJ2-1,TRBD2,TGTGCCAGCAGTTTACTAGCGGGGGGGAACAATGAGCAGTTCTTC,CASSLLAGGNNEQFF
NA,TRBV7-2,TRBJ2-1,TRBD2,TGTGCCAGCAGCGCAGGGACTAGCGGGGGGTTAAGTGAGCAGTTCTTC,CASSAGTSGGLSEQFF
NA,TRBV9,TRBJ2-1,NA,TGTGCCAGCAGCGTAGACGTCGGAGGCCTCTACAATGAGCAGTTCTTC,CASSVDVGGLYNEQFF
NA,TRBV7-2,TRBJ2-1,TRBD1,TGTGCCAGCAGCTCGGACAGGGGATCCTACAATGAGCAGTTCTTC,CASSSDRGSYNEQFF
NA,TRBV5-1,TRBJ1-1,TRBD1,TGCGCCAGCAGCTTGGAGACAGGGTCGCTTACTGAAGCTTTCTTT,CASSLETGSLTEAFF
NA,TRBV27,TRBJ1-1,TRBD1,TGTGCCAGCACCTCGGACAGGGAGGGCCCTGAAGCTTTCTTT,CASTSDREGPEAFF
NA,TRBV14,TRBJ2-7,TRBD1,TGTGCCAGCAGCCCTCTCAGGGGGTCTGGCGAGCAGTACTTC,CASSPLRGSGEQYF
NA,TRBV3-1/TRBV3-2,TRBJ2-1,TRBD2,TGTGCCAGCACCCCGACGAGCGGGGTGGGTGAGCAGTTCTTC,CASTPTSGVGEQFF
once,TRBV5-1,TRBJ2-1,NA,TGCGCCAGCAGCTTGGAATGGCGGTCAAGCTCCTACAATGAGCAGTTCTTC,CASSLEWRSSSYNEQFF
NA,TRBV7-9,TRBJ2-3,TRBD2,TGTGCCAGCAGCTTAGATGGCAGTAGCGGGGGGGCCGGGTCATGGTATTTT,CASSLDGSSGGAGSWYF
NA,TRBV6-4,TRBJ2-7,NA,TGTGCCAGCAGTGAGGAAAGGGGGGGTTCCTACGAGCAGTACTTC,CASSEERGGSYEQYF
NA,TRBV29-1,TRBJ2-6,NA,TGCAGCGTTCCCAGGGCTGGGGCCAACGTCCTGACTTTC,CSVPRAGANVLTF
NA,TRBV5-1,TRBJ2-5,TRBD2,TGCGCCAGCAGCTTGGAACTAGCGGGGGAGACCCAGTACTTC,CASSLELAGETQYF
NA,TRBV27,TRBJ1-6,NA,TGTGCCATTCTGGTTCGGGGGGCCCCCCTCCACTTT,CAILVRGAPLHF
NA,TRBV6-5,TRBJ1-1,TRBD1,TGTGCCAGCAGTACGAGGACAGGACTCACTGAAGCTTTCTTT,CASSTRTGLTEAFF
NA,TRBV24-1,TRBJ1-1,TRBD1,TGTGCCACCTCACGGACAGGGGTAAACACTGAAGCTTTCTTT,CATSRTGVNTEAFF
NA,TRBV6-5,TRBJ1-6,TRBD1,TGTGCCAGCAAGCCCCCAGGGACAGAGAATTCACCCCTCCACTTT,CASKPPGTENSPLHF
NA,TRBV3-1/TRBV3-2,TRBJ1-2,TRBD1,TGTGCCAGCAGCCAAGGACCTCAGGGGGCATGGAACTATGGCTACACCTTC,CASSQGPQGAWNYGYTF
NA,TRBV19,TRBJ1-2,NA,TGTGCCAGTAGTGCTCAACAGGGACGGGGCTATGGCTACACCTTC,CASSAQQGRGYGYTF
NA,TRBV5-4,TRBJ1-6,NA,TGTGCCAGCAGCTTGGGACAAAACTATAATTCACCCCTCCACTTT,CASSLGQNYNSPLHF
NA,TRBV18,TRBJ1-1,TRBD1,TGTGCCAGCTCACTAACCGGGACAGGGAGGACTCACAACACTGAAGCTTTCTTT,CASSLTGTGRTHNTEAFF
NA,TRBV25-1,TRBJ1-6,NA,TGTGCCAGCAGTCCCGGCGCAGGGGCCTCACCCCTCCACTTT,CASSPGAGASPLHF
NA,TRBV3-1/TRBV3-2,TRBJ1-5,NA,TGTGCCAGCAGCCTAGGTTTTGTGGGCAGGGATAGCAATCAGCCCCAGCATTTT,CASSLGFVGRDSNQPQHF
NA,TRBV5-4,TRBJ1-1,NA,TGTGCCAGCAGCTTCCTCAGGGGTGGGACTGAAGCTTTCTTT,CASSFLRGGTEAFF
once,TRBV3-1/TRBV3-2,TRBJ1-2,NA,TGTGCCAGCAGCCCCCGGGGGGGCTATGGCTACACCTTC,CASSPRGGYGYTF
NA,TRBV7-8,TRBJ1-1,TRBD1,TGTGCCAGTTGTACAGGGGGCAACACTGAAGCTTTCTTT,CASCTGGNTEAFF
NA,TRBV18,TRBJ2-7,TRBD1,TGTGCCAGCTCATACGGACAGGACTCCTACGAGCAGTACTTC,CASSYGQDSYEQYF
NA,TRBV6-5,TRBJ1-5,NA,TGCCCAACGGGCAGGGTAGGACAGCCCCAGCATTTT,CPTGRVGQPQHF
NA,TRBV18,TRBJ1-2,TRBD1,TGTGCCAGCTCACCACCGGCAGGGGGCGTAGACTATGGCTACACCTTC,CASSPPAGGVDYGYTF
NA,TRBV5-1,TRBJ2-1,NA,TGCGCCAGCAGCGCTAGGAGATATGAGCAGTTCTTC,CASSARRYEQFF
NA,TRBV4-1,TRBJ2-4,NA,TGCGCCAGCAGCCAAGATCGGGTTAGCGAAAATGCAAACATTCAGTACTTC,CASSQDRVSENANIQYF
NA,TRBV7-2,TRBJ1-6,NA,TGTGCCAGCAGCTATTTACGGGGAGTGAGTTCACCCCTCCACTTT,CASSYLRGVSSPLHF
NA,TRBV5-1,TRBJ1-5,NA,TGCGCCAGCAGCCCCGGACTGGGGAATCAGCCCCAGCATTTT,CASSPGLGNQPQHF